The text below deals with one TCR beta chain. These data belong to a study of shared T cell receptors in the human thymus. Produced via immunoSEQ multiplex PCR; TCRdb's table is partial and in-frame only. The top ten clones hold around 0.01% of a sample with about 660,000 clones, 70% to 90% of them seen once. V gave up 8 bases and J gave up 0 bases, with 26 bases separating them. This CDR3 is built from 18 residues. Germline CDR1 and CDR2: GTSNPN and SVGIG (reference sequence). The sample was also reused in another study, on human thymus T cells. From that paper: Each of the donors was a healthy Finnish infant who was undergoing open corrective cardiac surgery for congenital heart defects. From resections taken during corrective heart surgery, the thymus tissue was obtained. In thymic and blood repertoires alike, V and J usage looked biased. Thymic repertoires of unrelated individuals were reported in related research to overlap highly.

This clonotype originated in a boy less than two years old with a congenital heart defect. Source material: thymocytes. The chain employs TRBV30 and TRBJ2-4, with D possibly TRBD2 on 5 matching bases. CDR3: CATSPPDGVQRAKNIQYF. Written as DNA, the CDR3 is TGTGCCACCTCCCCCCCCGACGGGGTTCAACGAGCCAAAAACATTCAGTACTTC.